This TCR beta chain was recovered during a study of cytomegalovirus exposure and HLA in healthy donors. Overall study: Among around 200 million T cells, an earlier analysis found 117 million unique TCR beta sequences.

In the case of this clone: Its antigen is currently unknown.

A multiplex PCR was run with 60 Vbeta primers and 13 Jbeta primers. TCRdb keeps only in-frame clones here, not all; method: immunoSEQ multiplex PCR. The ten most abundant clones cover more than 0.95% of a sample with about 46,000 clones. General study points: In an earlier analysis, most TCR beta V segments were productive about 87% or about 30% of the time.

In nominal health when sampled, donors likely had unrecorded immune exposures nonetheless. The clonotype comes from a woman in her thirties or forties in good health and CMV-seronegative. The specimen was PBMCs.

The DNA for the CDR3 is TGTGCCAGCAGTCTGGGAATGGGAGAGGGTGAGCAGTTCTTC. Protein product: CASSLGMGEGEQFF. This chain joins TRBV28 and TRBJ2-1; weak D call: TRBD2 (5 bases). V dropped 5 bases and J dropped 9 bases, with 17 bases sitting between them. This CDR3 has 14 amino acids. Germline assignment: CDR1 MDHEN and CDR2 SYDVKM.